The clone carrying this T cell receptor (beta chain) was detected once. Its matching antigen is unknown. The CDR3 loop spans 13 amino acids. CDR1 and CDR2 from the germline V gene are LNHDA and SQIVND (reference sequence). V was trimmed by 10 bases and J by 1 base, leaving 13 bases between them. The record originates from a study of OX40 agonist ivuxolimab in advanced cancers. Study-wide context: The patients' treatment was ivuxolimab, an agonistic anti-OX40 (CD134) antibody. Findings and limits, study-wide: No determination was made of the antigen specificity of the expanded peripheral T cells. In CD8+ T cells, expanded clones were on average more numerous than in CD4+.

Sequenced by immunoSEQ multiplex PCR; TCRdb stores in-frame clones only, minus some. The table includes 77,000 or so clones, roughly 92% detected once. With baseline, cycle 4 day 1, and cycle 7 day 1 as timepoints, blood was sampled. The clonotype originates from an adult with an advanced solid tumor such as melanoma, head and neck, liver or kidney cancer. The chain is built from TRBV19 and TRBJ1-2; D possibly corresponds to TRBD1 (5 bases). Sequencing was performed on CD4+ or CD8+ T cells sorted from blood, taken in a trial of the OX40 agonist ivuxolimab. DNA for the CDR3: TGTGCCACCAGGAGCAGGGTTAACTATGGCTACACCTTC. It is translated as CATRSRVNYGYTF.